The sequence of this TCR beta chain was determined in a study of T cell responses to AZD1222 COVID-19 vaccine. Study-level points and caveats: Among vaccine-associated CD4 TCRs, coverage spanned spike, with dominance at 160-218 and 743-854.

The repertoire was sequenced with immunoSEQ multiplex PCR; TCRdb's copy has only in-frame clones and lacks some. The data hold around 120,000 clones, with 90% observed a single time. As to this clone: What it recognizes is unknown.

This TCR was sampled from an adult in good health. Specimen: peripheral blood, collected on day 0 of AZD1222 vaccination.

Here the CDR3 DNA reads TGCGCCAGCAGCTTGCCCGGGACTAGCGGGACCGGGGAGCTGTTTTTT. This gives the protein CASSLPGTSGTGELFF. The chain combines TRBV5-1 with TRBJ2-2; 12 nucleotides match TRBD2. Germline-derived CDR1 and CDR2 are SGHRS and YFSETQ. The CDR3 length is 16 residues. Trimming cost V 1 base and J 5 bases; bases outside gene matches: 3. Looking up the rest from reference TRBV5-1 and TRBJ2-2 gives the full variable domain: KAGVTQTPRYLIKTRGQQVTLSCSPISGHRSVSWYQQTPGQGLQFLFEYFSETQRNKGNFPGRFSGRQFSNSRSEMNVSTLELGDSALYLCASSLPGTSGTGELFFGEGSRLTVL.